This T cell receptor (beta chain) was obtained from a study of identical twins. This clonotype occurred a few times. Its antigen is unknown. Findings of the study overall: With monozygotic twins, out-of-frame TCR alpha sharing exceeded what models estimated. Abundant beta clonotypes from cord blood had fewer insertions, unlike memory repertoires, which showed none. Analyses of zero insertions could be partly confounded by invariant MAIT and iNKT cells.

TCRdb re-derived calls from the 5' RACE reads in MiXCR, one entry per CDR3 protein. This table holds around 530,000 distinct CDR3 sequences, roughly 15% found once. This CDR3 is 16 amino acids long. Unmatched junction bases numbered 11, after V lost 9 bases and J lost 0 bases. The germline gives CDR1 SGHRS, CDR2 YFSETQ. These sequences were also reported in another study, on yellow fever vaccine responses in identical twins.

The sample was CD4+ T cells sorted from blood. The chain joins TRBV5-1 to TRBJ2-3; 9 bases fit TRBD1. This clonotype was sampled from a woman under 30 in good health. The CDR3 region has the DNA TGCGCCACCAGAAAAACCGGGACAGGGAGCACAGATACGCAGTATTTT. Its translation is CATRKTGTGSTDTQYF.